This T cell receptor beta chain was profiled in a study of cytomegalovirus exposure and HLA in healthy donors. Study outcomes and limitations: Association of 17,000 or so TCR beta sequences with HLA alleles was found at 0.05 false discovery rate in a later analysis.

The PCR had 60 Vbeta and 13 Jbeta primers. Method: immunoSEQ multiplex PCR; TCRdb's copy keeps in-frame clones and lacks some. The sample holds over 75,000 clones, roughly 84% seen once. Germline V CDR1 and CDR2: SQVTM, ANQGSEA. V shed 1 base, J shed 2 bases, and the junction held 7 bases outside the gene matches. The CDR3 is 15 amino acids. For this clone: Its antigen is unknown.

This clonotype was obtained from a woman between 45 and 60 years old in good health and CMV-seronegative. The chain combines TRBV29-1 with TRBJ2-7; TRBD1 aligns across 8 bases. The sample consisted of PBMCs. DNA of the CDR3: TGCAGCGTTGAAGGCGCACAGGGGGGTACCTACGAGCAGTACTTC. Amino acids: CSVEGAQGGTYEQYF.